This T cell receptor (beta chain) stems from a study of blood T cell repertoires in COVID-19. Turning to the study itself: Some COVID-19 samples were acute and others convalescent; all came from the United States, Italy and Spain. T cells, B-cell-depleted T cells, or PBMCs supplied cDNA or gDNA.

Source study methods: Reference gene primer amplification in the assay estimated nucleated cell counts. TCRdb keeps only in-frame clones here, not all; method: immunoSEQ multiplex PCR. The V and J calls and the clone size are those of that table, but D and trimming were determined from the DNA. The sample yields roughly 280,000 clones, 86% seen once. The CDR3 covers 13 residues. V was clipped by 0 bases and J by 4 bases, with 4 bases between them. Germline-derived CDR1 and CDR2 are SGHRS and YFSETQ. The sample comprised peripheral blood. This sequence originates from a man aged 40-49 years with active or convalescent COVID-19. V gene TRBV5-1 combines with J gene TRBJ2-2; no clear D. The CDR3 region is CASSLAVTGELFF. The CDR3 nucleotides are TGCGCCAGCAGCTTGGCGGTCACCGGGGAGCTGTTTTTT. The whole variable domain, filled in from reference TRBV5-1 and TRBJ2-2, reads KAGVTQTPRYLIKTRGQQVTLSCSPISGHRSVSWYQQTPGQGLQFLFEYFSETQRNKGNFPGRFSGRQFSNSRSEMNVSTLELGDSALYLCASSLAVTGELFFGEGSRLTVL.